This T cell receptor (beta chain) was recovered during a study of CD8+ T cells in alopecia areata. Germline V gene data show CDR1 as SEHNR and CDR2 as FQNEAQ (reference sequence). V was clipped by 6 bases and J by 1 base, with 12 bases between them. CDR3 length equals 15 residues. Extracted from the samples, RNA was reverse transcribed into cDNA to serve as the sequencing template. The repertoire was sequenced with immunoSEQ multiplex PCR; TCRdb's copy has only in-frame clones and lacks some. The sample lists about 110,000 clones, roughly 50% occurring once. Stated treatment: oral pan-JAK inhibitor, 5-10 mg twice daily. This clone showed up just a few times.

The sequence was obtained from a human donor with alopecia areata. This rearrangement joins TRBV7-9 to TRBJ2-2, with D tentatively TRBD1 (5 bases). This specimen consisted of CD8+ T cells sorted from blood, obtained at week 24, from a patient treated with tofacitinib. The CDR3 DNA reads TGTGCCAGCAGTGTGACAGAAATGAACACCGGGGAGCTGTTTTTT. It codes for CASSVTEMNTGELFF.